These 9 T cell receptor beta chains were all obtained from the same sample, sequenced in a study of T cell responses to AZD1222 COVID-19 vaccine. Only in-frame clones appear in the TCRdb table, and some are missing; sequencing was by immunoSEQ multiplex PCR. This repertoire shows 150,000 to 200,000 clones, about 90% found once; its top ten account for under 7.5%. Sequences were derived from peripheral blood, sampled on day 0 of AZD1222 vaccination. The receptor source for this set is an adult in good health.

This sequence joins TRBV28 and TRBJ1-1; D unclear. Germline CDR1 MDHEN, CDR2 SYDVKM. CDR3 size: 14 residues. Deletions cut 10 bases from V and 0 bases from J, with 15 bases between. The CDR3 protein is CATTGYTMNTEAFF. Here the CDR3 DNA reads TGTGCCACTACGGGGTATACCATGAACACTGAAGCTTTCTTT.

This clone has a single count. The chain recombines TRBV25-1 with TRBJ2-7, with D unclear. CDR3 length: 10 amino acids. The V end lost 9 bases, the J end lost 5 bases, and 8 bases lay between the germline ends. CDR1 and CDR2 from the germline V gene are MGHDK and SYGVNS. In DNA, the CDR3 is TGTGCCAGGTTTATCCACGAGCAGTACTTC. It encodes CARFIHEQYF.

The chain combines TRBV30 with TRBJ1-1, with D uncertain. From germline, CDR1 is GTSNPN and CDR2 SVGIG (reference sequence). The CDR3 has 10 residues. V lost 7 bases to trimming and J lost 5 bases, with 8 bases between them. CDR3: CASKYTEAFF. The CDR3 coding sequence is TGTGCCTCCAAATATACTGAAGCTTTCTTT.

The genes are TRBV7-6 and TRBJ2-3; a possible D gene is TRBD2 (5 bases). This CDR3 has 14 amino acids. Germline loops: CDR1 SGHVS, CDR2 FNYEAQ. Deletions cut 2 bases from V and 6 bases from J, with 12 bases between. CDR3 sequence: CASSLRVATDTQYF. The CDR3 bases are TGTGCCAGCAGCTTAAGGGTAGCGACGGATACGCAGTATTTT.

This chain joins TRBV6-2 or TRBV6-3 and TRBJ1-5; possible D gene TRBD1, 5 bases. With 5 bases removed from V and 0 bases from J, the gap between germline ends came to 17 bases. CDR3 length equals 17 residues. Germline V CDR1 and CDR2: MNHEY, SVGEGT. Written as DNA, the CDR3 is TGTGCCAGCAGTCACCCGGCGGGGGTAAATAGCAATCAGCCCCAGCATTTT. Its translation is CASSHPAGVNSNQPQHF.

This chain joins TRBV9 and TRBJ1-5, with 7 bases matching TRBD1. CDR1 is SGDLS, CDR2 YYNGEE, per germline. The CDR3 contains 14 residues. V shed 2 bases, J shed 7 bases, and the junction held 6 bases outside the gene matches. In DNA, the CDR3 is TGTGCCAGCAGCGTCGGACAGGCTGAGCAGCCCCAGCATTTT. It specifies CASSVGQAEQPQHF.

The chain recombines TRBV25-1 with TRBJ1-2; 10 bases match TRBD1. The germline V gene has CDR1 MGHDK and CDR2 SYGVNS. The V gene end was trimmed by 4 bases and the J gene end by 1 base; junction bases not matched to a gene: 0. The CDR3 runs to 14 residues. CDR3 bases: TGTGCCAGCAGTGGGACAGGGGGTAACTATGGCTACACCTTC. This codes for CASSGTGGNYGYTF.

The chain uses TRBV2 and TRBJ2-6; no definite D call. Germline lookup yields CDR1 SNHLY and CDR2 FYNNEI. V gave up 8 bases and J gave up 2 bases, with 10 bases separating them. There are 14 residues in the CDR3. The CDR3 DNA reads TGTGCCAGCCGTTTTTCCGCTGGGGCCAACGTCCTGACTTTC. Translation: CASRFSAGANVLTF.

The chain joins TRBV19 to TRBJ1-5; tentative D call: TRBD1 (6 bases). V was trimmed by 9 bases and J by 5 bases, leaving 14 bases between them. This CDR3 region has 13 residues. The germline V gene encodes CDR1 LNHDA and CDR2 SQIVND (reference sequence). The DNA of the CDR3 is TGTGCCAGCGACGACAGGTACCATCAGCCCCAGCATTTT. Amino acids: CASDDRYHQPQHF. The full variable domain, completed using reference TRBV19 and TRBJ1-5, is DGGITQSPKYLFRKEGQNVTLSCEQNLNHDAMYWYRQDPGQGLRLIYYSQIVNDFQKGDIAEGYSVSREKKESFPLTVTSAQKNPTAFYLCASDDRYHQPQHFGDGTRLSIL.